The clone carrying this T cell receptor beta chain was picked up a small number of times. Assignment of participants to cohorts was predicated upon participant-reported clinical history. In Cohort 3, a recovered donor had either two negative PCRs, clearance, or symptom resolution. Generated by immunoSEQ multiplex PCR, the TCRdb table keeps only in-frame clones and is missing some. The data show 350,000 to 400,000 clones, around nine tenths seen once. The sample comes from a study of blood T cell repertoires in COVID-19. Study as a whole: Donors in the United States, Italy and Spain gave samples during acute or convalescent COVID-19. Nucleic acid was either cDNA or gDNA, and it came from T cells, B-cell-depleted T cells, or PBMCs.

The CDR3 totals 15 residues. Trimming pared 2 bases from V and 1 base from J, leaving 12 bases between. Germline CDR1 is SGHRS and CDR2 is YFSETQ. The specimen was PBMCs or T cells enriched from blood (not recorded which). V usage is TRBV5-1 and J usage is TRBJ1-1, with D tentatively TRBD1 (6 bases). The sequence was collected from a woman between 25 and 40 years old who had recovered from COVID-19. The CDR3 DNA follows: TGCGCCAGCAGCTTCCTGGGGGCAGCGAACACTGAAGCTTTCTTT. Translation gives CASSFLGAANTEAFF.